The entry that follows covers one TCR beta chain sequence. Libraries were prepared by immunoSEQ multiplex PCR; TCRdb keeps only in-frame clonotypes and omits some of them. The top ten hold around 1% of the sample, which has roughly 95,000 clones, approximately 93% seen once. V shed 8 bases, J shed 3 bases, and the junction held 7 bases outside the gene matches. Germline lookup yields CDR1 LNHNV and CDR2 YYDKDF (reference sequence). This CDR3 contains 14 residues. This specimen belongs to a study of control samples from healthy donors and cancer patients. The chain employs TRBV15 and TRBJ1-2; TRBD1 matches at 9 bases. Sequenced material: blood. The source is a woman aged 25 to 39 in good health. CDR3 in amino acids: CATYTQGADYGYTF. CDR3 nucleotides: TGTGCCACCTATACACAGGGGGCAGACTATGGCTACACCTTC.